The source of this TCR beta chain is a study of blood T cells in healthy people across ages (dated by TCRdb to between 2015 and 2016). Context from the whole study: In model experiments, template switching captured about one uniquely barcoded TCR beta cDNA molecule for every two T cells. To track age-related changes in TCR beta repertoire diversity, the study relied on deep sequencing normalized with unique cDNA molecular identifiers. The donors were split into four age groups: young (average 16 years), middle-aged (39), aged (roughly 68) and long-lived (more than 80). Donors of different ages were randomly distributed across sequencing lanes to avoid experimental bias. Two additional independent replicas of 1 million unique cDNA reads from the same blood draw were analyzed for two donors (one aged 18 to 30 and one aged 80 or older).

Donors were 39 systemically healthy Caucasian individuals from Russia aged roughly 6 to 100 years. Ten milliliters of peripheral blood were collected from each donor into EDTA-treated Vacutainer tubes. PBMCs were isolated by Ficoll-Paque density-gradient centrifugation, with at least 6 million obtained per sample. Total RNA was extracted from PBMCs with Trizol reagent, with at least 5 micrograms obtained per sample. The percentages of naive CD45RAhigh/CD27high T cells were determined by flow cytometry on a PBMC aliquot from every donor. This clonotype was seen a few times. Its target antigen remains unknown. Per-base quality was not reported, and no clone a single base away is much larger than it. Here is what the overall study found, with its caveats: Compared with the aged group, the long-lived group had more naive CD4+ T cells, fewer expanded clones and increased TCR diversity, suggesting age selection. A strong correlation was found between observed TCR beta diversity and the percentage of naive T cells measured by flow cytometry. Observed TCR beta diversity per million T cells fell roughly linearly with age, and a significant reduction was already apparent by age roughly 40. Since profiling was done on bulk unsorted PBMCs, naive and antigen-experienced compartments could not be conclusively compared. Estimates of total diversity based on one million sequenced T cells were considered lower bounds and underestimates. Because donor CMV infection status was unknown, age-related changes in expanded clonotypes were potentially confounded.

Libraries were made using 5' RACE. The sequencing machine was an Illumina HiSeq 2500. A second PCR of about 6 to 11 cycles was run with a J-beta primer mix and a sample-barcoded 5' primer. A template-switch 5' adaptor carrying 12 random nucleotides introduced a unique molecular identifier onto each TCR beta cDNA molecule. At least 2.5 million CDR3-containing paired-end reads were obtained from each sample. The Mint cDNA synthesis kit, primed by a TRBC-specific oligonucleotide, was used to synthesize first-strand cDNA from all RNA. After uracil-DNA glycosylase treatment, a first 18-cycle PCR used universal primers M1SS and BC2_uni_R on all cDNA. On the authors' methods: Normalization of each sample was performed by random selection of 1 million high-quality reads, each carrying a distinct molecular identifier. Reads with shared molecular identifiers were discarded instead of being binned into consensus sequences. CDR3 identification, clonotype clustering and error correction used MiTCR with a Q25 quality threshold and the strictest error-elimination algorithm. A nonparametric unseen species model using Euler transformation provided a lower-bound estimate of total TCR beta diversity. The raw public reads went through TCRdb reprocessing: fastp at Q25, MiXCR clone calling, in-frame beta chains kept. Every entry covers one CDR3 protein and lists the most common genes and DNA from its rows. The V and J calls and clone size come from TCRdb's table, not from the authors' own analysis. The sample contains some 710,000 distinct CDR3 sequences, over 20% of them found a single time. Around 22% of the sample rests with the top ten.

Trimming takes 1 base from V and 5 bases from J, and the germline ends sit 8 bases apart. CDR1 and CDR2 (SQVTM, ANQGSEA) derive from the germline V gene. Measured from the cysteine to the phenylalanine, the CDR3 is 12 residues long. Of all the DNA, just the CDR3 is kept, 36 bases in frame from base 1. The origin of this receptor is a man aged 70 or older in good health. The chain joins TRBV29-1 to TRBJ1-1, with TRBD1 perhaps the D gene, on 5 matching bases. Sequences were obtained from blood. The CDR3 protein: CSVEGPGTEAFF. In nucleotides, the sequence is TGCAGCGTTGAAGGACCAGGGACTGAAGCTTTCTTT.